Below, 8 T cell receptor beta chains from the same sample are listed, as sequenced in a study of PD-1 blockade in classical Hodgkin lymphoma. TCRdb keeps only in-frame clones here, not all; method: immunoSEQ multiplex PCR. The sample includes tens of thousands of clones, around three quarters of them seen just once. Time point specified: cycle 4 day 1 (C4D1), after more than five weeks of nivolumab. In every patient, relapse followed autologous stem cell transplantation, while exposure to brentuximab vedotin differed. With magnetic negative selection, CD4+ T cells were purified from PBMCs that had been thawed. Material: CD4+ T cells from blood, obtained before the fourth cycle of nivolumab. Receptor source: a human donor with classical Hodgkin lymphoma.

The J gene is TRBJ2-5, the V gene TRBV7-6, with D unclear. Between the trimmed V and J ends, which lost 0 bases and 7 bases, there was a span of 6 bases. This CDR3 spans 12 amino acids. CDR1 and CDR2 (germline): SGHVS, FNYEAQ. CDR3 region: CASSLAPRTQYF. In DNA, the CDR3 is TGTGCCAGCAGCTTAGCGCCTAGGACCCAGTACTTC.

This clone was recorded once. The chain joins TRBV7-2 to TRBJ1-1; TRBD1 might be the D (6 bases). CDR3 length: 14 amino acids. Germline CDR1 is SGHTA and CDR2 is FQGNSA. The V end lost 5 bases, the J end lost 6 bases, and 16 bases lay between the germline ends. The CDR3 DNA sequence: TGTGCCAGCAGCCGAGAGGGGGGTAGGGCTGAAGCTTTCTTT. It codes for CASSREGGRAEAFF.

This clone was detected only once. J is TRBJ1-3 and V is TRBV5-6; 7 bases fit TRBD1. Trimming removed 7 bases from V and 4 bases from J; junction bases left unmatched: 8. CDR3 length equals 14 residues. From germline, CDR1 is SGHDT and CDR2 YYEEEE. DNA for the CDR3: TGTGCCAGCGAGGACACAGGGGCCGGAAACACCATATATTTT. Protein sequence: CASEDTGAGNTIYF.

The chain combines TRBV29-1 with TRBJ1-5, with TRBD1 as a possible D gene (5 bases). V lost 6 bases and J 3 bases, leaving 9 bases between the germline ends. The CDR3 covers 12 residues. Looked up from germline, CDR1 is SQVTM and CDR2 is ANQGSEA. The CDR3 DNA follows: TGCAGCGTGCGGACATCCAATCAGCCCCAGCATTTT. It codes for CSVRTSNQPQHF.

The gene calls are TRBV7-2 and TRBJ2-5; D gene uncertain. Trimming removed 5 bases from V and 0 bases from J, with 10 bases in between. Germline V gives CDR1 SGHTA, CDR2 FQGNSA. The CDR3 loop spans 14 amino acids. The CDR3 protein is CASSDRVYQETQYF. CDR3 nucleotides: TGTGCCAGCAGCGATAGAGTGTACCAAGAGACCCAGTACTTC.

This clone was counted between two and nine times. The chain links TRBV6-1 to TRBJ2-7; TRBD1 agrees at 7 bases. The CDR3 runs 14 residues. CDR1 MNHNS and CDR2 SASEGT come from the germline V gene. With 10 bases clipped from V and 1 base from J, the junction kept 10 bases outside the gene matches. Written as DNA, the CDR3 is TGTGCCATGGGCCGGGACAGTCAATCCTACGAGCAGTACTTC. Its protein is CAMGRDSQSYEQYF.

In its sample, this clone was seen a few times. The sample contains more than one DNA sequence encoding this CDR3. The chain combines TRBV19 with TRBJ1-5, with 10 nucleotides matching TRBD1. The CDR3 spans 15 residues. Germline assignment: CDR1 LNHDA and CDR2 SQIVND (reference sequence). Germline trimming cut 4 bases from V and 4 bases from J; bases unmatched to any gene: 4. Here the CDR3 DNA reads TGTGCCAGTAGTAGGGGGACAGGGGAGAATCAGCCCCAGCATTTT. Its translation is CASSRGTGENQPQHF.

The rearrangement joins TRBV18 to TRBJ2-5, with TRBD1 matching over 7 bases. The CDR3 covers 16 residues. V was clipped by 4 bases and J by 5 bases; unmatched bases: 13. CDR1 KGHSH and CDR2 LQKENI come from the germline V gene. CDR3 DNA sequence: TGTGCCAGCTCACGTGAGCAGGGGGAAGGTTTTGAGACCCAGTACTTC. Protein product: CASSREQGEGFETQYF.